These 21 T cell receptor beta chains came from one sample sequenced in a study of T cell responses to AZD1222 COVID-19 vaccine. Produced via immunoSEQ multiplex PCR; TCRdb's table is partial and in-frame only. The repertoire has 110,000 to 150,000 clones, under 95% of them found once; the top ten carry around 3%. This specimen consisted of peripheral blood, obtained on day 0 of AZD1222 vaccination. Every receptor here comes from an adult in good health.

V and J are TRBV2 and TRBJ2-7; the match to TRBD2 covers 7 bases. This CDR3 region has 13 residues. V lost 10 bases and J lost 7; bases outside the gene matches: 13. The germline V gene encodes CDR1 SNHLY and CDR2 FYNNEI. The CDR3 DNA reads TGTGCCACGGGACTCGCGGGAGTGGGGGAGCAGTACTTC. Protein sequence: CATGLAGVGEQYF.

The V and J genes are TRBV27 and TRBJ2-6, with 7 bases fitting TRBD1. The germline V gene encodes CDR1 MNHEY and CDR2 SMNVEV (reference sequence). V was pared by 4 bases and J by 1 base, with 7 bases of the junction left unmatched. This CDR3 has 17 residues. CDR3 in amino acids: CASSYRWGQSGANVLTF. CDR3 in DNA: TGTGCCAGCAGTTACCGTTGGGGACAGTCTGGGGCCAACGTCCTGACTTTC.

This clone has just one count. This chain connects TRBV20-1 to TRBJ2-7; D remains unclear. In germline, CDR1 is DFQATT, CDR2 SNEGSKA (reference sequence). This CDR3 has 11 amino acids. Deletions cut 3 bases from V and 6 bases from J, with 9 bases between. CDR3 region: CSASPGIEQYF. The CDR3 nucleotides are TGCAGTGCTAGCCCGGGTATCGAGCAGTACTTC.

The J gene is TRBJ2-7, the V gene TRBV13; D is perhaps TRBD2 (6 bases). The CDR3 contains 14 residues. Germline V gives CDR1 PRHDT, CDR2 FYEKMQ (reference sequence). V dropped 5 bases and J dropped 4 bases, with 15 bases sitting between them. The CDR3 region is CASSRQGLHYEQYF. The CDR3 region has the DNA TGTGCCAGCAGCCGTCAGGGACTCCATTACGAGCAGTACTTC.

The chain has TRBV2 and TRBJ2-3; TRBD1 aligns across 9 bases. V was clipped by 6 bases and J by 4 bases; unmatched bases: 11. Germline V gene lookup returns CDR1 SNHLY and CDR2 FYNNEI. The CDR3 spans 16 residues. The CDR3 DNA sequence: TGTGCCAGCAGCAGAAGACAGGGGGTAACGTCAGATACGCAGTATTTT. It encodes CASSRRQGVTSDTQYF. Full variable domain (rest looked up from reference TRBV2 and TRBJ2-3): EPEVTQTPSHQVTQMGQEVILRCVPISNHLYFYWYRQILGQKVEFLVSFYNNEISEKSEIFDDQFSVERPDGSNFTLKIRSTKLEDSAMYFCASSRRQGVTSDTQYFGPGTRLTVL.

The J gene is TRBJ2-1, the V gene TRBV18, with 12 bases lining up with TRBD2. Looked up from germline, CDR1 is KGHSH and CDR2 is LQKENI. V shed 2 bases and J 10 bases; nucleotides not matched to a gene: 12. The CDR3 sequence is 17 residues long. CDR3 sequence (DNA): TGTGCCAGCTCACCAATTGCTGGACTAGCGGGGCCAGGGGAGCAGTTCTTC. It specifies CASSPIAGLAGPGEQFF.

This clone appeared once. The chain has TRBV13 and TRBJ2-3; 7 nucleotides align to TRBD1. Germline V CDR1 and CDR2: PRHDT, FYEKMQ (reference sequence). Trimming cost V 0 bases and J 2 bases; bases outside gene matches: 8. The CDR3 consists of 17 residues. CDR3 sequence: CASSLGLTGRDTDTQYF. CDR3 bases: TGTGCCAGCAGCTTAGGCCTGACAGGGCGCGACACAGATACGCAGTATTTT.

This clone came up once. J is TRBJ1-5 and V is TRBV27; D gene uncertain. The CDR3 has 20 amino acids. Trimming removed 1 base from V and 1 base from J, with 23 bases in between. Germline CDR1 MNHEY, CDR2 SMNVEV (reference sequence). The CDR3 spells CASSLYPTTGGRASNQPQHF. For the CDR3, the DNA is TGTGCCAGCAGTTTATATCCCACCACGGGCGGGAGGGCGAGCAATCAGCCCCAGCATTTT.

The rearrangement uses TRBV10-3 and TRBJ2-7; no reliable D call. Per the germline V gene, CDR1 is ENHRY and CDR2 is SYGVKD. This CDR3 has 14 residues. The V gene lost 7 bases and the J gene lost 2 bases, with 15 bases spanning the gap. CDR3 in DNA: TGTGCCATCAATTCGGCTAGTCAGCCCTACGAGCAGTACTTC. This translates into CAINSASQPYEQYF.

This sequence joins TRBV28 and TRBJ1-5, with a possible D match to TRBD1 (5 bases). Germline V lookup: CDR1 MDHEN, CDR2 SYDVKM. The V and J ends lost 8 bases and 1 base respectively, with 21 bases between them. The CDR3 length is 17 residues. The CDR3 region is CASHSGVFRGSNQPQHF. The CDR3 DNA reads TGTGCCAGCCATTCCGGGGTTTTTCGGGGGAGCAATCAGCCCCAGCATTTT.

The chain has TRBV5-1 and TRBJ1-1; a weak D match, TRBD1 (5 bases). CDR3 length equals 14 residues. Germline CDR1 is SGHRS and CDR2 is YFSETQ. The ends were cut back, 0 bases at V and 3 bases at J, with 9 bases in the middle. The CDR3 DNA reads TGCGCCAGCAGCTTGGACAGGTCCTACACTGAAGCTTTCTTT. Translated, it gives CASSLDRSYTEAFF.

This chain links TRBV5-5 with TRBJ2-1, with 7 bases lining up with TRBD2. The CDR3 loop spans 15 amino acids. Per germline, CDR1 SGHKS and CDR2 YYEKEE (reference sequence). V shed 0 bases, J shed 1 base, and the junction held 1 base outside the gene matches. The CDR3 sequence is CASSLASGSYNEQFF. The DNA of the CDR3 is TGTGCCAGCAGCTTGGCTAGCGGATCCTACAATGAGCAGTTCTTC. Based on the CDR3 plus reference TRBV5-5 and TRBJ2-1, the full variable domain is DAGVTQSPTHLIKTRGQQVTLRCSPISGHKSVSWYQQVLGQGPQFIFQYYEKEERGRGNFPDRFSARQFPNYSSELNVNALLLGDSALYLCASSLASGSYNEQFFGPGTRLTVL.

This clone was seen a few times. The chain has TRBV19 and TRBJ2-1; 8 nucleotides line up with TRBD2. V was pared by 5 bases and J by 7 bases, with 13 bases of the junction left unmatched. Germline lookup yields CDR1 LNHDA and CDR2 SQIVND (reference sequence). The CDR3 contains 16 residues. This chain's CDR3 is CASSAWWGLGANEQFF. Written as DNA, the CDR3 is TGTGCCAGTAGTGCCTGGTGGGGACTAGGGGCAAATGAGCAGTTCTTC.

The chain carries TRBV12-3 or TRBV12-4 and TRBJ2-5; TRBD2 agrees at 7 bases. Trimming cost V 5 bases and J 2 bases; bases outside gene matches: 2. This CDR3 contains 13 residues. The CDR3 DNA reads TGTGCCAGCAGTCGGACTAGGCAAGAGACCCAGTACTTC. This encodes CASSRTRQETQYF.

The gene calls are TRBV21-1 and TRBJ1-5. TRBV21-1 is given as a pseudogene. This CDR3 spans 17 amino acids. CDR3 nucleotide sequence: TGTGCCAGCAGCAGTGGCCCGGAGTTTTATAGCAATCAGCCCCAGCATTTT. Protein sequence: CASSSGPEFYSNQPQHF.

CDR3: CASSVTEGSSYNSPLHF. Here the CDR3 DNA reads TGTGCCAGCAGTGTGACAGAGGGGAGCTCCTATAATTCACCCCTCCACTTT. The chain has TRBV2 and TRBJ1-6, with D perhaps TRBD1 (5 bases). Trimming removed 4 bases from V and 0 bases from J, with 13 bases in between. Germline values: CDR1 SNHLY, CDR2 FYNNEI. The CDR3 is made up of 17 amino acids. The full variable domain, rest sourced from reference TRBV2 and TRBJ1-6, is EPEVTQTPSHQVTQMGQEVILRCVPISNHLYFYWYRQILGQKVEFLVSFYNNEISEKSEIFDDQFSVERPDGSNFTLKIRSTKLEDSAMYFCASSVTEGSSYNSPLHFGNGTRLTVT.

CDR3 bases: TGTGCCAGCAGTTGGACAGGGGACTATGGCTACACCTTC. This sequence encodes CASSWTGDYGYTF. The chain combines TRBV5-8 with TRBJ1-2, with 9 bases aligning to TRBD1. J gave up 3 bases and V 5 bases, and 2 bases lay outside the gene matches. The germline V gene encodes CDR1 SGHTS and CDR2 YDEGEE. CDR3 size: 13 residues.

V usage is TRBV5-1 and J usage is TRBJ2-5, with D hard to call. The germline gives CDR1 SGHRS, CDR2 YFSETQ. The V gene lost 3 bases and the J gene lost 3 bases, with 9 bases spanning the gap. The CDR3 has 13 amino acids. The CDR3 nucleotides are TGCGCCAGCAGCTATTTTCGGGAAGAGACCCAGTACTTC. Its protein is CASSYFREETQYF.

The V call is TRBV19, the J call TRBJ1-4, with D possibly TRBD1 on 6 matching bases. The CDR3 extends over 17 amino acids. Trimming pared 6 bases from V and 0 bases from J, leaving 17 bases between. Germline V gives CDR1 LNHDA, CDR2 SQIVND (reference sequence). The CDR3 region is CASRDRGGLSTNEKLFF. The CDR3 DNA sequence: TGTGCCAGTAGAGATCGGGGGGGCTTATCAACTAATGAAAAACTGTTTTTT. Filled out from reference TRBV19 and TRBJ1-4, the complete variable domain reads DGGITQSPKYLFRKEGQNVTLSCEQNLNHDAMYWYRQDPGQGLRLIYYSQIVNDFQKGDIAEGYSVSREKKESFPLTVTSAQKNPTAFYLCASRDRGGLSTNEKLFFGSGTQLSVL.

This clone appeared once. The J gene is TRBJ1-2, the V gene TRBV7-9; D is perhaps TRBD1 (5 bases). Trimming pared 1 base from V and 10 bases from J, leaving 10 bases between. The CDR3 sequence is 12 residues long. CDR1 SEHNR and CDR2 FQNEAQ come from the germline V gene (reference sequence). CDR3 nucleotide sequence: TGTGCCAGCAGCTTAGAGGGGCCATACTACACCTTC. It codes for CASSLEGPYYTF.

The chain recombines TRBV18 with TRBJ1-4; the D is unclear. Germline V gene lookup returns CDR1 KGHSH and CDR2 LQKENI. CDR3 size: 13 residues. Trimming cost V 3 bases and J 7 bases, with 9 bases left between them. DNA for the CDR3: TGTGCCAGCTCACCGCCCTCTCTTGAAAAACTGTTTTTT. Translated, it gives CASSPPSLEKLFF.